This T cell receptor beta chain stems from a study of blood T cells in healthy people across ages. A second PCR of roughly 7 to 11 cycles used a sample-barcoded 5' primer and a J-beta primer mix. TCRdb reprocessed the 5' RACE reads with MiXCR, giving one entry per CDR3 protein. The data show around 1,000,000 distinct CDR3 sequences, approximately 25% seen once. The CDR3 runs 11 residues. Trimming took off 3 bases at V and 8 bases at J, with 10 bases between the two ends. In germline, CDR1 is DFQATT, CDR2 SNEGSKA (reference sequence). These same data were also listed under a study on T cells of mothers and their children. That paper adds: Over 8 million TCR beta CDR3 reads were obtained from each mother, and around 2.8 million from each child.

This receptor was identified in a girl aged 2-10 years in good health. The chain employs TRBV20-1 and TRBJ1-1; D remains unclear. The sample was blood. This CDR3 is CSARDSDEAFF. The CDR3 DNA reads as TGCAGTGCTAGGGATTCCGACGAAGCTTTCTTT.